These 17 T cell receptor beta chains share one sample of origin, sequenced in a study of CD8+CD57+ T cells in acquired aplastic anemia. Genomic DNA acted as the template from which TCR beta VDJ combination and CDR3 sequence profiling were carried out. TCRdb analysed the reads with MiXCR anew, one entry per CDR3 protein. The sample has 150,000 to 160,000 distinct CDR3 sequences, about 54% seen once. Patients included in sequencing had previously demonstrated CD8+CD57+ cell expansion by flow cytometry. The sample taken for sequencing was sorted CD4+, CD8+, or CD8+CD57+ T cells (not recorded which) from PBMCs. Receptors were obtained from a human donor with aplastic anemia.

CDR3 protein: CASSLFPYDRSEAFF. The DNA for the CDR3 is TGTGCCAGCAGCTTATTCCCCTACGACAGGAGCGAAGCTTTCTTT. The gene calls are TRBV7-3 and TRBJ1-1; possible D gene TRBD1, 6 bases. The CDR3 is 15 residues long. With 2 bases removed from V and 8 bases from J, the gap between germline ends came to 18 bases. From germline, CDR1 is SGHTA and CDR2 FQGTGA.

The V and J genes are TRBV19 and TRBJ2-7; 7 bases match TRBD1. This CDR3 is 14 amino acids long. With V trimmed by 5 bases and J by 6 bases, 10 bases remained unmatched. Looked up from germline, CDR1 is LNHDA and CDR2 is SQIVND (reference sequence). The CDR3 DNA sequence: TGTGCCAGTAGTGCGACAGGGCGACCCTCCGAGCAGTACTTC. Translated, it gives CASSATGRPSEQYF.

This clonotype has ten or more counts. The V and J genes are TRBV7-2 and TRBJ1-2; D call uncertain. This CDR3 contains 12 residues. The V gene's germline CDR1 is SGHTA and CDR2 FQGNSA. V lost 6 bases and J lost 5, with 10 bases in between. CDR3 coding DNA: TGTGCCAGCAGTCTACGGTCTTATGGCTACACCTTC. As protein: CASSLRSYGYTF.

In this sample, this clonotype turned up a few times. CDR3: CASSYGVAGAEGDTGELFF. The DNA of the CDR3 is TGTGCCAGCAGTTACGGAGTAGCGGGGGCCGAAGGGGACACCGGGGAGCTGTTTTTT. The chain has TRBV6-2 or TRBV6-3 and TRBJ2-2; 9 positions agree with TRBD2. The CDR3 contains 19 residues. J lost 3 bases, V lost 2 bases, and 13 bases had no gene match. The germline V gene encodes CDR1 MNHEY and CDR2 SVGEGT.

This chain connects TRBV6-2 or TRBV6-3 to TRBJ2-7, with D possibly TRBD1 on 6 matching bases. The CDR3 totals 13 residues. V lost 4 bases to trimming and J lost 6 bases, with 13 bases between them. Germline values: CDR1 MNHEY, CDR2 SVGEGT. This CDR3 is CASSFRGTGEQYF. Here the CDR3 DNA reads TGTGCCAGCAGTTTCAGGGGTACTGGCGAGCAGTACTTC.

The genes are TRBV7-9 and TRBJ2-5; TRBD2 matches 7 bases. Losses at the gene ends were 3 bases for V and 5 bases for J; bases not matched to a gene: 18. Germline V CDR1 and CDR2: SEHNR, FQNEAQ (reference sequence). The CDR3 extends over 18 amino acids. CDR3 nucleotides: TGTGCCAGCAGCTTGCTATTCGGTTCCCAGCGGGAACGGGAGACCCAGTACTTC. Its translation: CASSLLFGSQRERETQYF.

The table lists this clonotype with a count of one. The final CDR3 position lacks the conserved phenylalanine or tryptophan, pointing to a likely read error. This sequence joins TRBV20-1 and TRBJ2-3; 7 nucleotides agree with TRBD1. From germline, CDR1 is DFQATT and CDR2 SNEGSKA (reference sequence). The CDR3 is 13 residues long. Germline trimming cut 6 bases from V and 4 bases from J; bases unmatched to any gene: 7. The CDR3: CSATRQGADTQYS. DNA for the CDR3: TGCAGTGCGACGAGACAGGGCGCAGATACGCAGTATTCC.

This clonotype was counted only a few times. The chain is built from TRBV24-1 and TRBJ2-3; no clear D gene. Trimming stripped 6 bases from V and 2 bases from J, with 8 bases between. In germline, CDR1 is KGHDR, CDR2 SFDVKD. This CDR3 spans 13 amino acids. The DNA of the CDR3 is TGTGCCACCAGTAGCGAGGTCACAGATACGCAGTATTTT. Protein product: CATSSEVTDTQYF.

V usage is TRBV19 and J usage is TRBJ1-4, with D possibly matching TRBD1 (6 bases). The length of the CDR3 is 15 residues. V was trimmed by 2 bases and J by 5 bases, leaving 12 bases between them. Germline V gene lookup returns CDR1 LNHDA and CDR2 SQIVND (reference sequence). The CDR3 DNA reads TGTGCCAGTAGTATATCCCGGACAGCAAATGAAAAACTGTTTTTT. Residues: CASSISRTANEKLFF.

CDR3 loop: CASSLPGIADTQYF. For the CDR3, the DNA is TGTGCCAGCAGCTTGCCGGGTATTGCAGATACGCAGTATTTT. This chain connects TRBV13 to TRBJ2-3; D is unclear. The CDR3 has 14 residues. V shed 3 bases and J shed 4 bases, with 11 bases lying between them. Germline CDR1 PRHDT, CDR2 FYEKMQ (reference sequence).

The J gene is TRBJ2-4, the V gene TRBV13; D not resolved. CDR3 length: 13 amino acids. CDR1 is PRHDT and CDR2 is FYEKMQ in the germline V gene (reference sequence). V lost 0 bases and J lost 6, with 6 bases in between. The CDR3 DNA sequence: TGTGCCAGCAGCTTAGGTGACTTAAACATTCAGTACTTC. Its translation: CASSLGDLNIQYF.

The genes are TRBV7-6 and TRBJ1-5; D is uncertain. Germline assignment: CDR1 SGHVS and CDR2 FNYEAQ. The CDR3 spans 13 residues. V dropped 4 bases and J dropped 5 bases, with 9 bases sitting between them. CDR3 residues: CASSSTRDQPQHF. CDR3 in DNA: TGTGCCAGCAGCTCAACGCGCGATCAGCCCCAGCATTTT.

This clonotype was picked up many times. This sequence joins TRBV20-1 and TRBJ1-2, with D possibly TRBD1 on 5 matching bases. V lost 0 bases and J lost 5, with 25 bases in between. The CDR3 sequence is 18 residues long. Germline V gene lookup returns CDR1 DFQATT and CDR2 SNEGSKA (reference sequence). The CDR3 DNA is TGCAGTGCTAGAGATTGGAGGGACCCTGGAGGGCTAGGGTATGGCTACACCTTC. It encodes CSARDWRDPGGLGYGYTF.

The table lists this clonotype with many counts. The rearrangement joins TRBV6-4 to TRBJ2-3, with 7 bases fitting TRBD2. The CDR3 has 16 residues. Per germline, CDR1 MRHNA and CDR2 SNTAGT. With 0 bases clipped from V and 2 bases from J, the junction kept 5 bases outside the gene matches. As DNA, the CDR3 is TGTGCCAGCAGTGACTCGAGTCTAGCGGCCACAGATACGCAGTATTTT. Its protein product is CASSDSSLAATDTQYF.

The chain is built from TRBV20-1 and TRBJ2-5, with TRBD1 identical over 7 bases. V gave up 6 bases and J gave up 4 bases; unmatched junction bases: 8. Germline CDR1 is DFQATT and CDR2 is SNEGSKA (reference sequence). The CDR3 has 13 residues. The chain's CDR3 is CSARDSSRETQYF. The CDR3 bases are TGCAGTGCAAGGGACAGCAGTAGAGAGACCCAGTACTTC.

The chain has TRBV19 and TRBJ2-1; D is uncertain. The CDR3 covers 14 residues. V dropped 2 bases and J dropped 1 base, with 6 bases sitting between them. Per the germline V gene, CDR1 is LNHDA and CDR2 is SQIVND (reference sequence). In DNA form, the CDR3 reads TGTGCCAGTAGTATAAGGGTTTCCTACAATGAGCAGTTCTTC. Encoded protein: CASSIRVSYNEQFF.

This clonotype was counted ten times or more. V usage is TRBV4-3 and J usage is TRBJ2-7; TRBD2 agrees at 11 bases. The junction had 5 bases not matched to a gene; V was cut back by 4 bases and J by 3 bases. The CDR3 has 15 residues. In germline, CDR1 is LGHNA, CDR2 YSLEER. CDR3 DNA: TGCGCCAGCAGCCTCAGACTAGCGGGGATCTACGAGCAGTACTTC. Its protein is CASSLRLAGIYEQYF.